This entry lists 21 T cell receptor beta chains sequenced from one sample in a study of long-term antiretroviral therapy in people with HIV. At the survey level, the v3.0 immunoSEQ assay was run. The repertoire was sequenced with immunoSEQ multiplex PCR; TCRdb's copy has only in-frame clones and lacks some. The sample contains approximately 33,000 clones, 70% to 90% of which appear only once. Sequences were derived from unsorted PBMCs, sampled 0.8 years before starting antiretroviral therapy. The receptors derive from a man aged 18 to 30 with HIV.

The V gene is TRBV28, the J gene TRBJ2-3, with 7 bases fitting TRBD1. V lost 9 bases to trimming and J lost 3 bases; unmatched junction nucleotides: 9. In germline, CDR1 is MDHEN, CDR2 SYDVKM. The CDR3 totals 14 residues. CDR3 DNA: TGTGCCAGTACGACAGGGTTAAGGACAGATACGCAGTATTTT. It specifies CASTTGLRTDTQYF.

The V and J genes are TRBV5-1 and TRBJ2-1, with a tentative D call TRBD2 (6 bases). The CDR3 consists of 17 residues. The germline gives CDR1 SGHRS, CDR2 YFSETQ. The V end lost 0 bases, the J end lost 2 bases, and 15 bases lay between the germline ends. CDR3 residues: CASSLAGTQWTYNEQFF. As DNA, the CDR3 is TGCGCCAGCAGCTTGGCCGGGACTCAGTGGACCTACAATGAGCAGTTCTTC.

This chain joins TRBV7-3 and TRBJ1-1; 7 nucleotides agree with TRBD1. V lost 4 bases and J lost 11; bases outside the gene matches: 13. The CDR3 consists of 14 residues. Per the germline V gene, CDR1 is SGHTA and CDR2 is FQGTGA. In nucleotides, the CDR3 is TGTGCCAGCAGCTCCGCGAACAGGGGTCTTGGGGCTTTCTTT. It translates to CASSSANRGLGAFF.

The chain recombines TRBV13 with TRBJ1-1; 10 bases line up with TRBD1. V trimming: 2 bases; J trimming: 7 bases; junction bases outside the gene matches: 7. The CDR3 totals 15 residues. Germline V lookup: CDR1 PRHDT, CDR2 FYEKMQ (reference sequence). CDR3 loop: CASSLSGTGALEAFF. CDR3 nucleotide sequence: TGTGCCAGCAGCTTATCCGGGACAGGGGCCCTTGAAGCTTTCTTT.

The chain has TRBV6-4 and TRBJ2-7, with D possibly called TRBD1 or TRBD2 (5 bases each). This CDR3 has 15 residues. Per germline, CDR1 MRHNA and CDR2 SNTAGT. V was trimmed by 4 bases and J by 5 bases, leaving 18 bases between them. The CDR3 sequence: CASSGRRGAWDEQYF. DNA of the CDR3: TGTGCCAGCAGTGGCCGCCGAGGGGCGTGGGACGAGCAGTACTTC.

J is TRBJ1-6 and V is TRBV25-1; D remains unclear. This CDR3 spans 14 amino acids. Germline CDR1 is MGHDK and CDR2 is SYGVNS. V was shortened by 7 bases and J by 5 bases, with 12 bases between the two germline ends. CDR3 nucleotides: TGTGCCAGCATAGGGCCTTTACATAATTCACCCCTCCACTTT. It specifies CASIGPLHNSPLHF.

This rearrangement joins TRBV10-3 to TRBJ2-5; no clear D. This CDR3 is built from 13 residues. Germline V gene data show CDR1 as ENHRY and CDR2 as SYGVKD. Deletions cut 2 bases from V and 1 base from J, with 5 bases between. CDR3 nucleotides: TGTGCCATCAGTGAGAGGATCCAAGAGACCCAGTACTTC. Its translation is CAISERIQETQYF.

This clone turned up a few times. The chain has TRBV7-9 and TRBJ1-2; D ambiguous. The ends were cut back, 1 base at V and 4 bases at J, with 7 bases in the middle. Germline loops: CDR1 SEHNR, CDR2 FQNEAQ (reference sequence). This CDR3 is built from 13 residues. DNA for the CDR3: TGTGCCAGCAGCTTAGTGACCGCCTATGGCTACACCTTC. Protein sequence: CASSLVTAYGYTF.

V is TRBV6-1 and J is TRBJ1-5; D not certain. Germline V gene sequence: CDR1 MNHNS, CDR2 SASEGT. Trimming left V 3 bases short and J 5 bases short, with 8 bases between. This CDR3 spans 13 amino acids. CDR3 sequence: CASSDQAYQPQHF. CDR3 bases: TGTGCCAGCAGTGACCAGGCTTATCAGCCCCAGCATTTT.

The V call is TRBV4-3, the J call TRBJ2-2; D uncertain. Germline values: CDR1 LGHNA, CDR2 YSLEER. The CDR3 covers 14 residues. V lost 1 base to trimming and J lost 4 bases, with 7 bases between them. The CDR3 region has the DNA TGCGCCAGCAGCCAAGGGGTTAGCACCGGGGAGCTGTTTTTT. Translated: CASSQGVSTGELFF.

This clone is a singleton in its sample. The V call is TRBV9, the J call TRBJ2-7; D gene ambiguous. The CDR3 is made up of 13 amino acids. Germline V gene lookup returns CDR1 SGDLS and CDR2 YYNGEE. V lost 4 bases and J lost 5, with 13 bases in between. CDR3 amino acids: CASSLAYKDEQYF. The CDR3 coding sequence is TGTGCCAGCAGCTTAGCTTACAAGGACGAGCAGTACTTC. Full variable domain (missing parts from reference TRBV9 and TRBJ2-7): DSGVTQTPKHLITATGQRVTLRCSPRSGDLSVYWYQQSLDQGLQFLIQYYNGEERAKGNILERFSAQQFPDLHSELNLSSLELGDSALYFCASSLAYKDEQYFGPGTRLTVT.

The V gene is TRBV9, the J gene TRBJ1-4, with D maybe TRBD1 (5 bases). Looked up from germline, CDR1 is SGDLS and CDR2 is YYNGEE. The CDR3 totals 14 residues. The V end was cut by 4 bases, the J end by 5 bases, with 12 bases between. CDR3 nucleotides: TGTGCCAGCAGCCTTACAGGAGCGAATGAAAAACTGTTTTTT. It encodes CASSLTGANEKLFF.

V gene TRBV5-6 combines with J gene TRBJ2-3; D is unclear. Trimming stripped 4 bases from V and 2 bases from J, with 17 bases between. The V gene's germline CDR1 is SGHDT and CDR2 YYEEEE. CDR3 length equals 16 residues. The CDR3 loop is CASSGPSGWDTDTQYF. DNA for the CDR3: TGTGCCAGCAGCGGACCCTCAGGTTGGGACACAGATACGCAGTATTTT.

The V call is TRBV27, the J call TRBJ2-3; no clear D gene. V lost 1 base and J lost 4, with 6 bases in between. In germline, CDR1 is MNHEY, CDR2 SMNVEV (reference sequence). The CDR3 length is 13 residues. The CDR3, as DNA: TGTGCCAGCAGTTTATTGGTTGCAGATACGCAGTATTTT. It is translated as CASSLLVADTQYF.

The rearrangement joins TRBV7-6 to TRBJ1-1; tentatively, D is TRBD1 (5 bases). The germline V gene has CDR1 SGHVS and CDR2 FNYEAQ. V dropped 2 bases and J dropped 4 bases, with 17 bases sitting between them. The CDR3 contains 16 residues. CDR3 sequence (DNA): TGTGCCAGCAGCTTATTTCAGGGCGGCTTGTCCACTGAAGCTTTCTTT. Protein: CASSLFQGGLSTEAFF.

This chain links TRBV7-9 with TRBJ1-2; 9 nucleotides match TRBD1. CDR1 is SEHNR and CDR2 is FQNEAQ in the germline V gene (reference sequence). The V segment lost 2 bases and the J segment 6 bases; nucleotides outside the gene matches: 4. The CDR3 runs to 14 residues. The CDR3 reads CASSLPGTGNGYTF. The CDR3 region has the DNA TGTGCCAGCAGCTTACCCGGGACAGGGAATGGCTACACCTTC. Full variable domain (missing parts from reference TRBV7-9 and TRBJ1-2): DTGVSQNPRHKITKRGQNVTFRCDPISEHNRLYWYRQTLGQGPEFLTYFQNEAQLEKSRLLSDRFSAERPKGSFSTLEIQRTEQGDSAMYLCASSLPGTGNGYTFGSGTRLTVV.

In DNA form, the CDR3 reads TGTGCCAGCAGCGCGGACAGTGCAACAGATACGCAGTATTTT. This translates into CASSADSATDTQYF. The V call is TRBV6-5, the J call TRBJ2-3, with a weak D call TRBD1 (6 bases). This CDR3 is built from 14 residues. Germline V gene data show CDR1 as MNHEY and CDR2 as SVGAGI. Trimming removed 6 bases at V and 3 bases at J, with 13 bases between.

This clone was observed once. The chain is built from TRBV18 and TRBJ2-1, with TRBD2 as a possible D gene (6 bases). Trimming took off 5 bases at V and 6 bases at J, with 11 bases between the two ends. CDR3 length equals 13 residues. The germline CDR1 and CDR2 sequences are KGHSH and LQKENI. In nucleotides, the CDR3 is TGTGCCAGCTCAGTGACAGCGGGCAATGAGCAGTTCTTC. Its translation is CASSVTAGNEQFF.

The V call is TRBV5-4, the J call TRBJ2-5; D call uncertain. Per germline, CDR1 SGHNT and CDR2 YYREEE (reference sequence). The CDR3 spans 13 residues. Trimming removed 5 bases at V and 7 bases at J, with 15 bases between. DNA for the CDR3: TGTGCCAGCAGTTCCGCCCGGATAGGGACCCAGTACTTC. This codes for CASSSARIGTQYF.

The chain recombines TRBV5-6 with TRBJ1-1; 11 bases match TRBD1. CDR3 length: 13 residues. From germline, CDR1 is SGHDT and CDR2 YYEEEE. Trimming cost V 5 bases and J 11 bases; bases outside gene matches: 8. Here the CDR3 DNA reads TGTGCCAGCAGTACAGGACAGGGGGCTTGGGCTTTCTTT. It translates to CASSTGQGAWAFF.

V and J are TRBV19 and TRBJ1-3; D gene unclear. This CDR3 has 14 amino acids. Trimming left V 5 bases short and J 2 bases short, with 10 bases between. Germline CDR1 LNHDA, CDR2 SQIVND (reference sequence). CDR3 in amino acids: CASSQTGPGNTIYF. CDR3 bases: TGTGCCAGTAGTCAAACCGGGCCTGGAAACACCATATATTTT. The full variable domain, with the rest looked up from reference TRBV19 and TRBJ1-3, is DGGITQSPKYLFRKEGQNVTLSCEQNLNHDAMYWYRQDPGQGLRLIYYSQIVNDFQKGDIAEGYSVSREKKESFPLTVTSAQKNPTAFYLCASSQTGPGNTIYFGEGSWLTVV.